The 21 T cell receptor beta chains listed next were all sequenced from one sample in a study of post-analysis software for immune sequencing data. Points from the study as a whole: A handful of TRBV segments were significantly more frequent in patients than in controls. TRBV5-6, TRBV5-1 and TRBV20-1 were among these segments.

Which antigens these TCRs recognize remains unknown. Sequencing libraries made from TCR beta cDNA carried unique molecular identifiers. TCRdb recomputed calls from the PCR reads with MiXCR, one row per CDR3 protein. Of about 820,000 distinct CDR3 sequences listed, 53% are singletons. The sequencing sample was made of blood. Every receptor here comes from a girl aged 5 to 17 with multiple sclerosis.

The chain combines TRBV3-1 with TRBJ1-5; D is unresolved. Germline assignment: CDR1 LGHDT and CDR2 YNNKEL (reference sequence). Trimming removed 0 bases at V and 6 bases at J, with 6 bases between. This CDR3 comprises 13 residues. CDR3 coding DNA: TGTGCCAGCAGCCAAGACGTCCTTCAGCCCCAGCATTTT. Translating it yields CASSQDVLQPQHF.

This clonotype was seen more than once but under ten times. The chain employs TRBV12-3 or TRBV12-4 and TRBJ1-1; 9 bases align to TRBD1. The CDR3 length is 13 residues. J lost 9 bases, V lost 7 bases, and 9 bases had no gene match. The chain's CDR3 is CASTLGQGFQAFF. In nucleotides, the CDR3 is TGTGCCAGCACCCTGGGACAGGGTTTTCAAGCTTTCTTT.

This clonotype was seen a few times. The chain couples TRBV20-1 to TRBJ2-7; D possibly corresponds to TRBD1 (5 bases). The CDR3 sequence is 13 residues long. Germline V gene lookup returns CDR1 DFQATT and CDR2 SNEGSKA (reference sequence). Trimming cost V 5 bases and J 4 bases, with 15 bases left between them. Here the CDR3 DNA reads TGCAGTGCTTCGGGCCGGCCAGGGTACGAGCAGTACTTC. Translation: CSASGRPGYEQYF.

V usage is TRBV18 and J usage is TRBJ2-5, with 7 bases identical to TRBD2. The CDR3 is 14 amino acids. V shed 3 bases, J shed 13 bases, and the junction held 14 bases outside the gene matches. The germline V gene has CDR1 KGHSH and CDR2 LQKENI. The DNA of the CDR3 is TGTGCCAGCTCACCTTCTGGACTAGTAGGCGAGCTGTACTTC. Its protein is CASSPSGLVGELYF. Supplemented by reference TRBV18 and TRBJ2-5, the full variable domain reads NAGVMQNPRHLVRRRGQEARLRCSPMKGHSHVYWYRQLPEEGLKFMVYLQKENIIDESGMPKERFSAEFPKEGPSILRIQQVVRGDSAAYFCASSPSGLVGELYFGPGTRLLVL.

The chain has TRBV27 and TRBJ2-7, with 9 bases that match TRBD1. This CDR3 contains 15 residues. Trimming took 3 bases from V and 4 from J; bases not matched to a gene: 7. Germline-derived CDR1 and CDR2 are MNHEY and SMNVEV (reference sequence). The CDR3 DNA reads as TGTGCCAGCAGTTTCATTAGGGGACAGGGTTACGAGCAGTACTTC. Its protein product is CASSFIRGQGYEQYF.

The V call is TRBV7-3, the J call TRBJ2-1; 11 bases map to TRBD2. V shed 5 bases, J shed 5 bases, and the junction held 5 bases outside the gene matches. The CDR3 runs 15 residues. The V gene's germline CDR1 is SGHTA and CDR2 FQGTGA. The CDR3 nucleotides are TGTGCCAGCAGCACCGCTAGCGGGGGGAACAATGAGCAGTTCTTC. Translation: CASSTASGGNNEQFF.

CDR3 sequence reads: CASSNLKTGGSPEAFF. The CDR3 DNA follows: TGTGCCAGCAGTAACCTTAAGACAGGGGGCTCTCCTGAAGCTTTCTTT. This sequence joins TRBV6-1 and TRBJ1-1; 10 bases are a match to TRBD1. V trimming: 5 bases; J trimming: 6 bases; junction bases outside the gene matches: 12. The CDR3 runs 16 residues. Germline CDR1 and CDR2: MNHNS and SASEGT.

The rearrangement joins TRBV6-5 to TRBJ2-3; D gene ambiguous. V dropped 2 bases and J dropped 6 bases, with 9 bases sitting between them. The CDR3 has 13 amino acids. Germline V CDR1 and CDR2: MNHEY, SVGAGI. DNA for the CDR3: TGTGCCAGCAGTTACCAGGCGTGGGATACGCAGTATTTT. It yields the protein CASSYQAWDTQYF.

The gene calls are TRBV7-7 and TRBJ2-2, with TRBD2 as a possible D gene (7 bases). CDR3 length equals 18 residues. Germline assignment: CDR1 SSHAT and CDR2 FNYEAQ (reference sequence). With 1 base removed from V and 0 bases from J, the gap between germline ends came to 15 bases. Here the CDR3 reads CASSLETAGASNTGELFF. The DNA of the CDR3 is TGTGCCAGCAGCTTAGAAACGGCGGGGGCATCGAACACCGGGGAGCTGTTTTTT.

The CDR3 is CASSEKVGHLENFFTDTQYF. The DNA for the CDR3 is TGTGCCAGCAGTGAAAAGGTCGGGCACTTGGAAAACTTCTTCACAGATACGCAGTATTTT. The genes are TRBV2 and TRBJ2-3; D gene uncertain. Germline assignment: CDR1 SNHLY and CDR2 FYNNEI. The CDR3 runs 20 residues. V was shortened by 2 bases and J by 2 bases, with 26 bases between the two germline ends.

The rearrangement uses TRBV15 and TRBJ1-2; TRBD1 might be the D (6 bases). Germline V gives CDR1 LNHNV, CDR2 YYDKDF (reference sequence). This CDR3 is built from 14 residues. Trimming removed 0 bases at V and 4 bases at J, with 9 bases between. The CDR3 DNA is TGTGCCACCAGCAGAGAGCGGGGGGCCTATGGCTACACCTTC. This sequence encodes CATSRERGAYGYTF.

V and J are TRBV25-1 and TRBJ2-7; maybe TRBD1 (5 bases). V shed 3 bases and J shed 0 bases, with 9 bases lying between them. The CDR3 runs 14 residues. The germline V gene has CDR1 MGHDK and CDR2 SYGVNS. The CDR3, as DNA: TGTGCCAGCAGTGACCCTAGGGGCTCCTACGAGCAGTACTTC. Translating gives CASSDPRGSYEQYF.

CDR3 protein: CASSVGAGDPYEQYF. CDR3 coding DNA: TGTGCCAGCAGCGTCGGGGCAGGGGACCCCTACGAGCAGTACTTC. This chain connects TRBV9 to TRBJ2-7, with D possibly being TRBD1 (6 bases). CDR3 length equals 15 residues. Germline V lookup: CDR1 SGDLS, CDR2 YYNGEE. The V end was cut by 2 bases, the J end by 2 bases, with 14 bases between.

The chain combines TRBV7-9 with TRBJ2-1, with D perhaps TRBD2 (5 bases). From germline, CDR1 is SEHNR and CDR2 FQNEAQ (reference sequence). V dropped 3 bases and J dropped 4 bases, with 10 bases sitting between them. The CDR3 is made up of 14 amino acids. CDR3 loop: CASSFREIYNEQFF. The CDR3 region has the DNA TGTGCCAGCAGCTTCCGGGAAATATACAATGAGCAGTTCTTC.

This sequence joins TRBV6-5 and TRBJ1-2; D call uncertain. V lost 2 bases, J lost 8 bases, and 12 bases lay in between. This CDR3 region has 13 residues. Germline loops: CDR1 MNHEY, CDR2 SVGAGI. The CDR3: CASSYGRAQGYTF. As DNA, the CDR3 is TGTGCCAGCAGTTACGGCCGTGCCCAGGGCTACACCTTC.

The V call is TRBV18, the J call TRBJ2-3; D call uncertain. Trimming stripped 2 bases from V and 0 bases from J, with 15 bases between. The CDR3 sequence is 17 residues long. Germline CDR1 is KGHSH and CDR2 is LQKENI. CDR3 protein: CASSPYMAIPSTDTQYF. CDR3 coding DNA: TGTGCCAGCTCACCATATATGGCCATCCCAAGCACAGATACGCAGTATTTT.

This clonotype was observed a handful of times. This chain connects TRBV7-9 to TRBJ2-7; a possible D gene is TRBD2 (6 bases). CDR3 length: 15 residues. CDR1 is SEHNR and CDR2 is FQNEAQ in the germline V gene (reference sequence). Trimming cost V 4 bases and J 1 base, with 14 bases left between them. The CDR3 bases are TGTGCCAGCAGCTCCGTGGTGGCGGGGTCCTACGAGCAGTACTTC. It translates to CASSSVVAGSYEQYF.

A single count supports this clonotype. The chain links TRBV18 to TRBJ2-1; D not resolved. CDR1 KGHSH and CDR2 LQKENI come from the germline V gene. The length of the CDR3 is 14 residues. The V and J ends lost 3 bases and 9 bases respectively, with 15 bases between them. The CDR3 region is CASSPQQTQSEQFF. In DNA form, the CDR3 reads TGTGCCAGCTCACCCCAACAAACCCAGAGTGAGCAGTTCTTC.

The J gene is TRBJ2-7, the V gene TRBV20-1; D is perhaps TRBD2 (5 bases). This CDR3 contains 13 residues. From germline, CDR1 is DFQATT and CDR2 SNEGSKA (reference sequence). V lost 1 base and J 2 bases, leaving 9 bases between the germline ends. The CDR3 region is CSARAGVAYEQYF. The CDR3 nucleotides read TGCAGTGCTAGAGCCGGGGTCGCCTACGAGCAGTACTTC.

The CDR3 here is CSVARTSGDQETQYF. DNA for the CDR3: TGCAGCGTTGCTAGGACGAGCGGGGACCAAGAGACCCAGTACTTC. The chain recombines TRBV29-1 with TRBJ2-5, with 7 bases aligning to TRBD2. The CDR3 has 15 residues. Germline trimming cut 4 bases from V and 0 bases from J; bases unmatched to any gene: 8. Per the germline V gene, CDR1 is SQVTM and CDR2 is ANQGSEA.

The sample holds many counts of this clonotype. J is TRBJ2-6 and V is TRBV7-2; D gene unclear. Between the trimmed V and J ends, which lost 1 base and 0 bases, there was a span of 16 bases. Germline lookup yields CDR1 SGHTA and CDR2 FQGNSA. This CDR3 is built from 19 residues. Here the CDR3 reads CASSLEETAQSSGANVLTF. The DNA of the CDR3 is TGTGCCAGCAGCTTAGAGGAGACTGCACAATCCTCTGGGGCCAACGTCCTGACTTTC.